This T cell receptor beta chain was obtained from a study of tissue T cells after allogeneic stem cell transplantation. Study-level findings and limits: Motif-based clustering found tissue-specific repertoire signatures shared across patients, though few clones were shared.

J lost 4 bases, V lost 0 bases, and 5 bases had no gene match. Germline V gene data show CDR1 as NNHDY and CDR2 as SYVADS. The CDR3 spans 15 residues. The time point denotes: mouse harvest day 14 after allogeneic transplant. Tail vein injection delivered 10^7 T-cell-depleted bone marrow cells and 10^6 splenic CD5+ T cells. Tissues came from B6→BALB/c major-mismatch GVHD mice at day 7 or 14. As for this clone: Its antigen is unknown. Genes and germline are mouse. With the read ending 1 residue before the CDR3 end, the germline J gene is used to fill in that end.

Data came from immunoSEQ multiplex PCR; TCRdb stores just in-frame clones and leaves some out. The sample yields 3,400 or so clones, 50% seen once. This TCR came from a female BALB/c mouse given C57BL/6 T cells with graft-versus-host disease after an allogeneic hematopoietic cell transplant. The sequencing input was gut tissue. This sequence joins TRBV13-3 and TRBJ2-7; TRBD1 aligns across 9 bases. CDR3 DNA (partial): TGTGCCAGCAGTGATGCGAGACAGGGGGTTTATGAACAGTAC. Translation: CASSDARQGVYEQY. The entire CDR3 reads CASSDARQGVYEQYF.